Listed below are T cell receptor beta chains from one sample, sequenced in a study of beta chain features in type 1 diabetes. TCRdb's table, derived via immunoSEQ multiplex PCR, lists solely in-frame clones and lacks some. The profile shows roughly 350,000 clones, 9.6% of them singletons. Sequencing was carried out using central memory CD4+ T cells from blood. The receptors were gathered from a man aged 25-45 years with type 1 diabetes. Each CDR3 is given with its conserved first and last residue. The order of the fields is clone size, D gene, J gene, V gene, CDR3 protein, CDR3 DNA. D genes are given only for firm matches. Where a row states a size, it is once, few, many or the class of an expanded clone; other rows omit it.

few,-,TRBJ2-1,TRBV19,CASSISGLASAFF,TGTGCCAGTAGTATATCGGGCCTAGCCTCCGCCTTCTTC
few,TRBD2,TRBJ2-2,TRBV27,CASSLGGLAGPTGELFF,TGTGCCAGCAGTTTAGGAGGACTAGCGGGGCCCACCGGGGAGCTGTTTTTT
-,TRBD1,TRBJ1-5,TRBV5-5,CASSSTGDQPQHF,TGTGCCAGCAGCTCCACAGGGGATCAGCCCCAGCATTTT
-,TRBD2,TRBJ2-7,TRBV11-2,CASSWPGLAGGIEQYF,TGTGCCAGCAGCTGGCCGGGACTAGCGGGAGGGATCGAGCAGTACTTC
-,-,TRBJ1-2,TRBV6-6,CASSPRTASYGYTF,TGTGCCAGCAGTCCCCGGACAGCCTCCTATGGCTACACCTTC
many,-,TRBJ2-3,TRBV29-1,CSVESGSTDTQYF,TGCAGCGTTGAATCGGGGTCCACAGATACGCAGTATTTT
-,TRBD1,TRBJ2-5,TRBV27,CASTRSGTGSETQYF,TGTGCCAGCACCCGATCCGGGACAGGGTCGGAGACCCAGTACTTC
few,TRBD2,TRBJ2-5,TRBV30,CAWSATRTRWEEETQYF,TGTGCCTGGAGTGCTACTAGGACTAGATGGGAGGAAGAGACCCAGTACTTC
few,-,TRBJ2-1,TRBV4-2,CASSFKTRSEQFF,TGTGCCAGCAGCTTTAAGACCAGATCTGAGCAGTTCTTC
many,-,TRBJ2-3,TRBV9,CASSVGIDTQYF,TGTGCCAGCAGCGTAGGAATCGATACGCAGTATTTT
many,-,TRBJ1-1,TRBV30,CAWSHTLVGMNTEAFF,TGTGCCTGGAGCCATACCCTCGTAGGCATGAACACTGAAGCTTTCTTT
-,TRBD1,TRBJ2-7,TRBV5-1,CASSKGQGDEQYF,TGCGCCAGCAGCAAAGGACAGGGCGACGAGCAGTACTTC
few,-,TRBJ1-3,TRBV28,CASSLGSISGNTIYF,TGTGCCAGCAGTTTGGGATCGATCTCTGGAAACACCATATATTTT
-,-,TRBJ2-5,TRBV7-2,CASSPGRAETQYF,TGTGCCAGCAGCCCGGGACGAGCAGAGACCCAGTACTTC
few,-,TRBJ1-4,TRBV27,CASSFSGTPDGEKLFF,TGTGCCAGCAGTTTTTCTGGGACTCCCGATGGGGAAAAACTGTTTTTT
-,TRBD1,TRBJ1-2,TRBV6-5,CASSYSQGQTGYTF,TGTGCCAGCAGTTACTCACAGGGACAGACAGGCTACACCTTC
-,TRBD1,TRBJ1-5,TRBV5-4,CASSLATGTGGFGQPQHF,TGTGCCAGCAGCTTGGCCACGGGGACAGGGGGCTTCGGTCAGCCCCAGCATTTT
-,-,TRBJ2-1,TRBV6-6,CASSSAGPYNEQFF,TGTGCCAGCAGTTCGGCGGGCCCCTACAATGAGCAGTTCTTC
-,-,TRBJ1-2,TRBV5-6,CASSLAANYGYTF,TGTGCCAGCAGCTTGGCAGCAAACTATGGCTACACCTTC
-,-,TRBJ1-1,TRBV6-1,CASSENGVLNTEAFF,TGTGCCAGCAGTGAAAATGGTGTGTTGAACACTGAAGCTTTCTTT
few,-,TRBJ2-7,TRBV5-5,CASKVSAGLQREQYF,TGTGCCAGCAAAGTTTCGGCAGGGCTGCAACGCGAGCAGTACTTC
-,-,TRBJ1-1,TRBV7-8,CASSSQAEAEAFF,TGTGCCAGCAGCTCCCAGGCTGAGGCTGAAGCTTTCTTT
-,-,TRBJ1-4,TRBV27,CASTSPGRGEKLFF,TGTGCCAGCACCTCCCCCGGGAGGGGTGAAAAACTGTTTTTT
few,TRBD1,TRBJ2-1,TRBV29-1,CSSESDRSYNEQFF,TGCAGCTCAGAGTCGGACAGGTCCTACAATGAGCAGTTCTTC
-,TRBD1,TRBJ2-5,TRBV11-3,CASSLGQEQETQYF,TGTGCCAGCAGCCTCGGACAGGAACAAGAGACCCAGTACTTC